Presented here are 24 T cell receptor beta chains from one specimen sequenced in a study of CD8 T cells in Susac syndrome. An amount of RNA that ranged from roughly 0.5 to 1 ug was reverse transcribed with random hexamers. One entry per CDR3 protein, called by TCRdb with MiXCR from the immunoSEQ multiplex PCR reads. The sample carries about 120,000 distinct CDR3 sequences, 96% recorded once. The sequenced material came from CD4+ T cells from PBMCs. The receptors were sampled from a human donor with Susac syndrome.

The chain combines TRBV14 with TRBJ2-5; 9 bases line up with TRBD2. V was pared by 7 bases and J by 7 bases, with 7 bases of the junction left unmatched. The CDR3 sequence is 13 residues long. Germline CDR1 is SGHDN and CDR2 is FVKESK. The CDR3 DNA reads TGTGCCAGCATCCTAGCGGGATCGCGGACCCAGTACTTC. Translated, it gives CASILAGSRTQYF.

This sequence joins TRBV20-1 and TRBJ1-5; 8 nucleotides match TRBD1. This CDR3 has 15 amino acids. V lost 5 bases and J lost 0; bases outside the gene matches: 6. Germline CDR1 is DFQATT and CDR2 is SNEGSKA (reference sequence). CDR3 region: CSASQGAFSNQPQHF. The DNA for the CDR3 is TGCAGTGCTTCCCAGGGGGCTTTTAGCAATCAGCCCCAGCATTTT.

This chain's CDR3 is CAWSGAAGNVEQYF. The CDR3 DNA follows: TGTGCCTGGAGTGGAGCTGCGGGAAACGTCGAGCAGTACTTC. The rearrangement joins TRBV30 to TRBJ2-7, with TRBD2 as a possible D gene (6 bases). Germline loops: CDR1 GTSNPN, CDR2 SVGIG (reference sequence). This CDR3 comprises 14 residues. Trimming left V 1 base short and J 6 bases short, with 16 bases between.

The CDR3 DNA is TGTGCCTGGAGTGAGCAGAGCAATCAGCCCCAGCATTTT. Its translation: CAWSEQSNQPQHF. The chain has TRBV30 and TRBJ1-5; D gene ambiguous. Trimming shortened V by 1 base and J by 1 base, and 5 bases separated the two germline ends. Germline CDR1 reads GTSNPN; CDR2 reads SVGIG (reference sequence). CDR3 size: 13 residues. The full variable domain, in which reference TRBV30 and TRBJ1-5 provide the parts outside the CDR3, is SQTIHQWPATLVQPVGSPLSLECTVEGTSNPNLYWYRQAAGRGLQLLFYSVGIGQISSEVPQNLSASRPQDRQFILSSKKLLLSDSGFYLCAWSEQSNQPQHFGDGTRLSIL.

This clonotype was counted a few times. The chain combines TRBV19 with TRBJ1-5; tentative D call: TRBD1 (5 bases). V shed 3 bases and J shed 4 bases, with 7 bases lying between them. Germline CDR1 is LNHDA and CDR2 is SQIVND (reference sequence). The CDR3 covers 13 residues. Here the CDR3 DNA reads TGTGCCAGTAGTATTGAGGGGAATCAGCCCCAGCATTTT. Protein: CASSIEGNQPQHF.

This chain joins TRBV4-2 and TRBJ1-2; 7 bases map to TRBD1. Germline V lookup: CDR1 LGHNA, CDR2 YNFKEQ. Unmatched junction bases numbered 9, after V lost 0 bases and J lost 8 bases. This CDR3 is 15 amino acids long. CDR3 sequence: CASSQEPGGGGGYTF. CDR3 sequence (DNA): TGTGCCAGCAGCCAAGAGCCAGGGGGAGGCGGCGGCTACACCTTC.

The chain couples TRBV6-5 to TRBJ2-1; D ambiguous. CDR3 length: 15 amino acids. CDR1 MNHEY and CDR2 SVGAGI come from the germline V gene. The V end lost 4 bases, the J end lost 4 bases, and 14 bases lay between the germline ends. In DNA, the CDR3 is TGTGCCAGCAGTTTGGACGCGACGAGATACAATGAGCAGTTCTTC. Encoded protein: CASSLDATRYNEQFF.

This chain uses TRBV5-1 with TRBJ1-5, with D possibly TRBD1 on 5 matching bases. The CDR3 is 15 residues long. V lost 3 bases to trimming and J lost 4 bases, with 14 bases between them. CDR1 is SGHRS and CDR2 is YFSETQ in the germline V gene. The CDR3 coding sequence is TGCGCCAGCAGCTGGGACGGTGTCGATAATCAGCCCCAGCATTTT. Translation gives CASSWDGVDNQPQHF.

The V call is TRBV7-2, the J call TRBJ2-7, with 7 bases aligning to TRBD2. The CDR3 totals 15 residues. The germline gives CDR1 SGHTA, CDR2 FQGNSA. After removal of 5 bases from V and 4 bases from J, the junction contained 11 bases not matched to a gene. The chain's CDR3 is CASSQKGGMVYEQYF. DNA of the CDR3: TGTGCCAGCAGCCAAAAGGGAGGGATGGTATACGAGCAGTACTTC.

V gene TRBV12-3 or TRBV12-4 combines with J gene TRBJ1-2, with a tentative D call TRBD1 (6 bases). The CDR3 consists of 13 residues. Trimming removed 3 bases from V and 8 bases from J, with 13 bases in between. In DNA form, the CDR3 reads TGTGCCAGCAGTTTGGGGGGGCCGGGAGGCTACACCTTC. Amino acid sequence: CASSLGGPGGYTF.

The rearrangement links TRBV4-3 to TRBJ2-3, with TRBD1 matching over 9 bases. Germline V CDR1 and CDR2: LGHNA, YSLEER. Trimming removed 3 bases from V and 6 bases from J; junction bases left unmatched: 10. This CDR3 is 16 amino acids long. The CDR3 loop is CASSQYTGTGRDTQYF. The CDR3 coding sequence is TGCGCCAGCAGCCAGTACACCGGGACAGGGAGGGATACGCAGTATTTT.

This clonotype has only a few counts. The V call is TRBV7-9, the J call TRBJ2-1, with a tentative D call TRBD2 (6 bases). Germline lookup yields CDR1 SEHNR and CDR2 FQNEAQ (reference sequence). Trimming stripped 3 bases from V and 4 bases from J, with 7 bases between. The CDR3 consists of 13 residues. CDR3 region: CASSLGTYNEQFF. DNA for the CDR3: TGTGCCAGCAGCTTGGGGACTTACAATGAGCAGTTCTTC.

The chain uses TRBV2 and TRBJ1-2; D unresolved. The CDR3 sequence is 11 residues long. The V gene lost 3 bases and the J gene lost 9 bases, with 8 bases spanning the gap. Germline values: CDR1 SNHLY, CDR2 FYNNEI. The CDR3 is CASSEGRSYTF. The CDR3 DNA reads TGTGCCAGCAGTGAGGGCAGGAGCTACACCTTC.

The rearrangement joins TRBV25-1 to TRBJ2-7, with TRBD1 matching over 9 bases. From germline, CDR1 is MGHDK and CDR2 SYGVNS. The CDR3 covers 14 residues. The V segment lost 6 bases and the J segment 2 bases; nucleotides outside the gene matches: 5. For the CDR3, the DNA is TGTGCCAGCAGGGCCGGGACAGGGACCTACGAGCAGTACTTC. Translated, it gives CASRAGTGTYEQYF.

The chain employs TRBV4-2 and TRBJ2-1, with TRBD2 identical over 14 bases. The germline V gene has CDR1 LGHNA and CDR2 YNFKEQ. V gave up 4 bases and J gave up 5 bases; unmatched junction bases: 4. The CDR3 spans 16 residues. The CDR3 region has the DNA TGTGCCAGCAGCCGCGGACTAGCGGGAGGAGACAATGAGCAGTTCTTC. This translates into CASSRGLAGGDNEQFF.

The CDR3 coding sequence is TGCGCCAGCAGCCCAGGACAGCACACTGAAGCTTTCTTT. This codes for CASSPGQHTEAFF. V is TRBV5-1 and J is TRBJ1-1, with a tentative D call TRBD1 (6 bases). V shed 4 bases and J shed 3 bases, with 10 bases lying between them. The CDR3 spans 13 residues. Germline CDR1 reads SGHRS; CDR2 reads YFSETQ.

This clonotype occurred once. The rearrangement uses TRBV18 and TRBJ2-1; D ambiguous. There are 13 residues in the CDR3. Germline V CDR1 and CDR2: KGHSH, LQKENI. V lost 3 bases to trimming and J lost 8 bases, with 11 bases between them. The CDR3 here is CASSPAVLHEQFF. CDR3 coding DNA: TGTGCCAGCTCACCCGCCGTACTGCATGAGCAGTTCTTC. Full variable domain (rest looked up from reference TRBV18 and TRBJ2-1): NAGVMQNPRHLVRRRGQEARLRCSPMKGHSHVYWYRQLPEEGLKFMVYLQKENIIDESGMPKERFSAEFPKEGPSILRIQQVVRGDSAAYFCASSPAVLHEQFFGPGTRLTVL.

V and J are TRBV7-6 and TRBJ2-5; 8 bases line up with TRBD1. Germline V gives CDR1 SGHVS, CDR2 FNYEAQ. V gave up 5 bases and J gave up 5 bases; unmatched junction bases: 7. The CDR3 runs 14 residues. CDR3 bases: TGTGCCAGCAGCAAGACAGGGGTTGGGGAGACCCAGTACTTC. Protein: CASSKTGVGETQYF.

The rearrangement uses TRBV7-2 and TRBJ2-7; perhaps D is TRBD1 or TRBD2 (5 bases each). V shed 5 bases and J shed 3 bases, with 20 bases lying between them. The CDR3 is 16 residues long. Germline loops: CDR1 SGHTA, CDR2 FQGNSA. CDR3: CASSLSGGGGVYEQYF. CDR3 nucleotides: TGTGCCAGCAGCCTTAGTGGGGGTGGAGGTGTCTACGAGCAGTACTTC.

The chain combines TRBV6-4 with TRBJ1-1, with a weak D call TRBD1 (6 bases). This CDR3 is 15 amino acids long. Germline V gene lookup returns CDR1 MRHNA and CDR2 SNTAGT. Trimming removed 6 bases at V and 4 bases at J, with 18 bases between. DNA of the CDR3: TGTGCCAGCAGAGCGGACAGCCAAAGCTTCACTGAAGCTTTCTTT. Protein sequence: CASRADSQSFTEAFF.

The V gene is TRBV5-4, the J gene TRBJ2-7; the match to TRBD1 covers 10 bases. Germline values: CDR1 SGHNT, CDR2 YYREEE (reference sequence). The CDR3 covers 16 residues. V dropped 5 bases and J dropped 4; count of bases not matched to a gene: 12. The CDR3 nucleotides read TGTGCCAGCAGAAGTGGGCCTCCGGGACAGGGGTACGAGCAGTACTTC. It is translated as CASRSGPPGQGYEQYF.

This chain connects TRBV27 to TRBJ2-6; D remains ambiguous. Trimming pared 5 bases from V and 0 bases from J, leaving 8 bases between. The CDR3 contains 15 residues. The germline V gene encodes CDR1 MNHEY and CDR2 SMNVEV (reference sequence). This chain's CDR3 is CASSGSRSGANVLTF. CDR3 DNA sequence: TGTGCCAGCAGTGGCAGCCGCTCTGGGGCCAACGTCCTGACTTTC.

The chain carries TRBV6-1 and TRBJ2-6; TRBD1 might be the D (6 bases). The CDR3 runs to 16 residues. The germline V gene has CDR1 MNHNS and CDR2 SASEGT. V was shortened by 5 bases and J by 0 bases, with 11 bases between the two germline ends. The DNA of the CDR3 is TGTGCCAGCAGTCGACAGGCAAACTCTGGGGCCAACGTCCTGACTTTC. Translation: CASSRQANSGANVLTF.

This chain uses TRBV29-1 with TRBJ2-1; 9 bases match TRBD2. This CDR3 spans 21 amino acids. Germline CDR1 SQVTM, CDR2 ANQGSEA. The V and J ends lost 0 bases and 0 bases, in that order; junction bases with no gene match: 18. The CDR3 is CSVEDAFGRASGVSSYNEQFF. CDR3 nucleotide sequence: TGCAGCGTTGAAGATGCCTTCGGCCGCGCTAGCGGGGTTAGCTCCTACAATGAGCAGTTCTTC.